This TCR beta chain was sequenced during a study of vaccination effects on CD4 cells after COVID-19. It was after 10 days of culture that CD4+ T cells were isolated. A remark on this clone: The antigen remains unidentified.

Clones were sequenced by immunoSEQ multiplex PCR, and TCRdb holds only the in-frame ones, with some missing. Counted here are about 74,000 clones, about 74% occurring once; the ten biggest clones make up roughly 2%. The germline gives CDR1 WSHSY, CDR2 SAAADI. This CDR3 spans 14 amino acids. The V segment lost 5 bases and the J segment 0 bases; nucleotides outside the gene matches: 3. The sample consisted of CD4+ T cells from PBMCs cultured without peptide, taken before COVID-19 vaccination. The sequence derives from a human donor who received a COVID-19 vaccine. The genes are TRBV10-2 and TRBJ1-1, with 7 bases matching TRBD1. CDR3 protein: CASSLQGMNTEAFF. The CDR3 nucleotides are TGCGCCAGCAGTCTACAGGGGATGAACACTGAAGCTTTCTTT.